This TCR beta chain was sequenced for a study of T cell responses to AZD1222 COVID-19 vaccine (TCRdb year 2021). As for the study more broadly: TCR sequencing was performed for approximately 240 trial participants, of whom around 200 were given two doses of AZD1222 and around 25 were given two doses of MenACWY control vaccine. Enrollment into the trials was organized by age into subgroups of 18-55, 56-69 and 70-plus years, and those subgroups contained about 150, 27 and 61 TCR-sequenced participants, respectively. Paper-wide results and their limitations: The vaccine-associated CD4 TCRs covered the entire spike protein, and the dominant responses fell in regions 160-218 and 743-854. Most participants were white British and females outnumbered males, and the authors suggested that clonal diversity may have been underestimated. In the small 56-69-year group, the increase in depth fell short of significance, most likely because of low power. A significant rise in spike-specific TCR breadth and depth was observed after two AZD1222 doses relative to day 0 and relative to MenACWY recipients. Nearly half of unique spike-specific TCRs reportedly recognized epitopes outside regions mutated in the B.1.351 and B.1.1.7 variants. Because no samples from the day 14 peak response were available, repertoires could be characterized only after the peak T cell response. Only five or six AZD1222 recipients were SARS-CoV-2 seropositive at baseline, limiting conclusions about previously exposed vaccinees.

The time point label corresponds to: about 28 days (+/-7) after the second vaccine dose. AZD1222 recipients whose second dose came at about 4 weeks and those whose second dose came at about 12 weeks were combined into one group, since spike-specific TCR depth and breadth did not differ between the two schedules. Samples from vaccinated people were obtained from the UK trials COV001 and COV002, which included a single-blind randomized controlled phase 2/3 trial of AZD1222 (ChAdOx1 nCoV-19) in healthy adults. Trial participant PBMC samples were collected at day 0 and day 28 after the second dose for TCRbeta chain sequencing. V drops 5 bases and J drops 5 bases, leaving 9 bases in between. The CDR3 holds 13 amino acids from the cysteine to the phenylalanine. Only the CDR3 part of the read is kept: 39 bases, read in frame from the first base. Taken from the germline V gene, the CDR1 and CDR2 loops are SGHTA and FQGNSA.

Notes on this clone: Its antigen is not yet known. Base qualities were left out, and no much larger clone turns up one base away.

The CDR3 regions of human TCRbeta chains were analyzed by immunosequencing. The authors' analysis ran thus. TCRs in the repertoires were compared against a reference library of SARS-CoV-2-specific TCRs that had been generated with the MIRA antigen-specificity platform. Breadth was defined as the fraction of unique TCRs that were SARS-CoV-2-associated. Depth was defined as the fraction of total T cells that were SARS-CoV-2-associated. Using the MIRA data, each spike-specific TCR was mapped to the spike region that the TCR reacts to and placed in a CD4 or CD8 class. Log10-transformed breadth and depth values were compared by one-way ANOVA with Sidak's multiple comparisons tests. The clones in this table, taken by TCRdb from immuneACCESS, are in-frame only. Not every clone is retained; where verified, under half of the shortfall comes from an unresolved V gene, and the cause of the rest is unknown. Clone size and V and J calls were adopted from that table, with D and trimming inferred from the DNA. The sample table holds 14,000 or so clones, of which roughly four fifths were seen once. The ten largest clones add up to about 40% of the sample.

The sequence was collected from an adult who received the AZD1222 COVID-19 vaccine. Material: peripheral blood, obtained 28 days after the second AZD1222 dose. The sequence is built from TRBV7-2 and TRBJ2-2; possibly the D gene is TRBD1, per 6 matching bases. In nucleotides, the sequence is TGTGCCAGCAGCAACAGGGTAACCGGGGAGCTGTTTTTT. This translates into CASSNRVTGELFF.